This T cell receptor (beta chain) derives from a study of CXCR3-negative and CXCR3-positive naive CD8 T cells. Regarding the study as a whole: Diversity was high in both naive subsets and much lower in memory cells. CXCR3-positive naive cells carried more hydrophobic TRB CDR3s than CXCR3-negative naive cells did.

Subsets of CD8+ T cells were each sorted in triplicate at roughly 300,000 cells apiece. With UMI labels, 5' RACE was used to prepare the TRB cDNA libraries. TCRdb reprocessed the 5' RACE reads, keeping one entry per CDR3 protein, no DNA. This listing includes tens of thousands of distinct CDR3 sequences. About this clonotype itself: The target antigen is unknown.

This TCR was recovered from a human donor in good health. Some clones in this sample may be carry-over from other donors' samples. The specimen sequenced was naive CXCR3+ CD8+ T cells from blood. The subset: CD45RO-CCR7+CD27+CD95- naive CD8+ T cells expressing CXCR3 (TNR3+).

The CDR3 loop is CASSLSAYGYTF. The chain combines TRBV28 with TRBJ1-2. The CDR3 has 12 amino acids. Germline V lookup: CDR1 MDHEN, CDR2 SYDVKM.